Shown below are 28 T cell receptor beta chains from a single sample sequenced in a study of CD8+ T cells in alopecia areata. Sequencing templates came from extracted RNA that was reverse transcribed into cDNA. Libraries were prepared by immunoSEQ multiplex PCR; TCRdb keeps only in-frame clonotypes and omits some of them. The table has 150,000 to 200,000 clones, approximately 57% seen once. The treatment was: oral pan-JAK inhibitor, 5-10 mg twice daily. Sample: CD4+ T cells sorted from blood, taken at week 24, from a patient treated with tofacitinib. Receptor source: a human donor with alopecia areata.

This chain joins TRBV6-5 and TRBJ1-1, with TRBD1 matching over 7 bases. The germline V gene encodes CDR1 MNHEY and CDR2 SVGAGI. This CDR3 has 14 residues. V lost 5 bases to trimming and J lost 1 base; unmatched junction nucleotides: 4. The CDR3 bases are TGTGCCAGCAGTACGGGACAGCCGAACACTGAAGCTTTCTTT. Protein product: CASSTGQPNTEAFF.

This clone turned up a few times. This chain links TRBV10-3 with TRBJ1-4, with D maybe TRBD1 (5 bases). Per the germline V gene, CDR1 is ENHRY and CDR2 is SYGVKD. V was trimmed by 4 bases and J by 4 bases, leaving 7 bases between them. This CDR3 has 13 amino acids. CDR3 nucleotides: TGTGCCATCAGTGGGGGGATTAATGAAAAACTGTTTTTT. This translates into CAISGGINEKLFF.

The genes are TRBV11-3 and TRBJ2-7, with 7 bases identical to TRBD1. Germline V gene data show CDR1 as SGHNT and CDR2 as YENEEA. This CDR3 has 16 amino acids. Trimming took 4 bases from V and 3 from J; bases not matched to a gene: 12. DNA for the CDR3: TGTGCCAGCAGCTCGCCCGGCCTGACAGGGTTCTACGAGCAGTACTTC. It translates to CASSSPGLTGFYEQYF.

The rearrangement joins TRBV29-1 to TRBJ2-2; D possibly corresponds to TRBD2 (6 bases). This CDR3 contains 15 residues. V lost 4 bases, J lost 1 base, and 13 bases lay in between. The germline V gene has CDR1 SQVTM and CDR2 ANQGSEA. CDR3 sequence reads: CSVGGRAGNTGELFF. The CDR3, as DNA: TGCAGCGTTGGAGGCAGAGCGGGGAACACCGGGGAGCTGTTTTTT.

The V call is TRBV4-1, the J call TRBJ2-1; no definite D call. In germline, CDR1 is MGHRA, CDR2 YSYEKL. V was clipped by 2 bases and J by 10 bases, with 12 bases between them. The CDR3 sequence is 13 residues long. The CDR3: CASSQYDGREQFF. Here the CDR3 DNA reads TGCGCCAGCAGCCAATATGACGGTCGGGAGCAGTTCTTC.

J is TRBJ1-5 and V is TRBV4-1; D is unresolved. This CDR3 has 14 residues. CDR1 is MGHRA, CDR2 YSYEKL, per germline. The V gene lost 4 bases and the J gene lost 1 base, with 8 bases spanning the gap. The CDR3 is CASSRSVSNQPQHF. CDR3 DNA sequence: TGCGCCAGCAGCCGTAGCGTAAGCAATCAGCCCCAGCATTTT.

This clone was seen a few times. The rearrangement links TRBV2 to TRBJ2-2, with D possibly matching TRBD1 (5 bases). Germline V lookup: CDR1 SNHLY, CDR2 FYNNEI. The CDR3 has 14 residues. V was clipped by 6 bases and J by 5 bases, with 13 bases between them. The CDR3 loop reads CASRLDRTTGELFF. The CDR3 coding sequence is TGTGCCAGCAGACTCGACAGAACAACCGGGGAGCTGTTTTTT.

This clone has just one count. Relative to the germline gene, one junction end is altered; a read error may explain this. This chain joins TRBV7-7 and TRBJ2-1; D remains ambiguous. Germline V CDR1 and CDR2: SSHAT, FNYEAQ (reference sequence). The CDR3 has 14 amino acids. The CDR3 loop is CASSPTFPDGEQFF. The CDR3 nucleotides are TGTGCTAGCAGCCCCACTTTTCCCGACGGTGAGCAGTTCTTC.

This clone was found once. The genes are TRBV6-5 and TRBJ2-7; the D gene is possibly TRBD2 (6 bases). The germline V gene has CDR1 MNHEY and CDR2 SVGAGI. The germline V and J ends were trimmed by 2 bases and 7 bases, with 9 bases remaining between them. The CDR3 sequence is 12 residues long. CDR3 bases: TGTGCCAGCAGTTACATGGGGGGAGAGCAGTACTTC. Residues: CASSYMGGEQYF.

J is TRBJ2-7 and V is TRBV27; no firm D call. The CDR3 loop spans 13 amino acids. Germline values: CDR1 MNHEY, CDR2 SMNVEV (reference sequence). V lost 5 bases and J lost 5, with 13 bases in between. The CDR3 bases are TGTGCCAGCAGTGAGTCCCTCCTGGACGAGCAGTACTTC. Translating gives CASSESLLDEQYF.

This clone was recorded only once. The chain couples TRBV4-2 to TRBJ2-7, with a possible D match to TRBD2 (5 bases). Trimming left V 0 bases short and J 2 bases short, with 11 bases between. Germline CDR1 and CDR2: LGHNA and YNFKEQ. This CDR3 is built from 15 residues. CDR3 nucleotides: TGTGCCAGCAGCCAAGATCCGGGGAAAACCTACGAGCAGTACTTC. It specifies CASSQDPGKTYEQYF.

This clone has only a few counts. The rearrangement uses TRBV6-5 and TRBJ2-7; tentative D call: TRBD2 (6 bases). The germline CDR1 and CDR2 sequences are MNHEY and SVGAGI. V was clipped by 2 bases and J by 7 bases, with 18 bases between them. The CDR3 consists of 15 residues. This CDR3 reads CASSYAGGYGREQYF. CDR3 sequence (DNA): TGTGCCAGCAGTTACGCTGGGGGGTACGGGCGAGAGCAGTACTTC.

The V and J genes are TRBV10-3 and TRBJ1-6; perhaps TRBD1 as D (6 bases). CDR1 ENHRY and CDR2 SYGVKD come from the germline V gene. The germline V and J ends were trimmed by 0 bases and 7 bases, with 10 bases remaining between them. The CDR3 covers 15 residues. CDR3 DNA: TGTGCCATCAGTGAGTCGAGGACAGCCAATTCACCCCTCCACTTT. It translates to CAISESRTANSPLHF.

For the CDR3, the DNA is TGTGCCAGTAGAGACAGGGGTCGGGGGGAGACCCAGTACTTC. It codes for CASRDRGRGETQYF. The chain couples TRBV19 to TRBJ2-5; 8 nucleotides match TRBD1. This CDR3 region has 14 residues. CDR1 is LNHDA, CDR2 SQIVND, per germline (reference sequence). Germline trimming cut 6 bases from V and 5 bases from J; bases unmatched to any gene: 8.

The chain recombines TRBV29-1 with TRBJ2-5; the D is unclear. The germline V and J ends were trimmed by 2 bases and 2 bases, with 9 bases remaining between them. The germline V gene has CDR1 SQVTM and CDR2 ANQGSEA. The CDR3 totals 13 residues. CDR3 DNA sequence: TGCAGCGTTGAATTGGGTAGACAAGAGACCCAGTACTTC. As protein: CSVELGRQETQYF. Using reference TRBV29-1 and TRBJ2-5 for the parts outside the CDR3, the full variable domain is SAVISQKPSRDICQRGTSLTIQCQVDSQVTMMFWYRQQPGQSLTLIATANQGSEATYESGFVIDKFPISRPNLTFSTLTVSNMSPEDSSIYLCSVELGRQETQYFGPGTRLLVL.

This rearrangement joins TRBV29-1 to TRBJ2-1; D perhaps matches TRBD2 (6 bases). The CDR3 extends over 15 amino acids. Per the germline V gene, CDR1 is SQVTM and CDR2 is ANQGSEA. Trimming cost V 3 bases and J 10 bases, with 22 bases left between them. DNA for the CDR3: TGCAGCGTTGATAACCGCGTGGGACTGACGGCGGAGCAGTTCTTC. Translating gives CSVDNRVGLTAEQFF.

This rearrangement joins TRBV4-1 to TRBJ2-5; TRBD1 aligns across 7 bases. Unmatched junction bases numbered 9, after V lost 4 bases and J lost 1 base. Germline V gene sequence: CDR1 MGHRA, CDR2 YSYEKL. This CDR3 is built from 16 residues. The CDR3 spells CASSRRQGPSQETQYF. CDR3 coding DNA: TGCGCCAGCAGCCGACGACAGGGACCGTCCCAAGAGACCCAGTACTTC.

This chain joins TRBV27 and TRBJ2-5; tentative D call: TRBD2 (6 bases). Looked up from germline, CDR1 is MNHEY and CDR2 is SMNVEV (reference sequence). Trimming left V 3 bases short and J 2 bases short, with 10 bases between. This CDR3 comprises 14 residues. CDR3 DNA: TGTGCCAGCAGTTTTGGGGGGATTCAAGAGACCCAGTACTTC. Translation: CASSFGGIQETQYF.

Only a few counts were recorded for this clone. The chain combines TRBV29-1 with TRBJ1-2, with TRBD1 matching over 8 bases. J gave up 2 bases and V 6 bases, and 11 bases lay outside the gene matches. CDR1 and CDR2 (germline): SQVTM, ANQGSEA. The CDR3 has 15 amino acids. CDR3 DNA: TGCAGCGTCGGAGGGACAGGCGGATCCAACTATGGCTACACCTTC. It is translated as CSVGGTGGSNYGYTF.

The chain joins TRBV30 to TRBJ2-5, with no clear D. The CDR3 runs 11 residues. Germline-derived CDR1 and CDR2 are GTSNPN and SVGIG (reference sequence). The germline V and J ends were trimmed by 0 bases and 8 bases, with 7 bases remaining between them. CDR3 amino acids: CAWSVPSTQYF. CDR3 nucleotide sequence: TGTGCCTGGAGTGTGCCCAGCACCCAGTACTTC.

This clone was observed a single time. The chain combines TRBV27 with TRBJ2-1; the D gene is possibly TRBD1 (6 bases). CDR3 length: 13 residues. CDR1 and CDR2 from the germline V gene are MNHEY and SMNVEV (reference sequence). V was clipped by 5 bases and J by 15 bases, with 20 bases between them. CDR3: CASSPPDRHRVFF. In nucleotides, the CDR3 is TGTGCCAGCAGTCCGCCCGACAGGCATAGGGTGTTCTTC.

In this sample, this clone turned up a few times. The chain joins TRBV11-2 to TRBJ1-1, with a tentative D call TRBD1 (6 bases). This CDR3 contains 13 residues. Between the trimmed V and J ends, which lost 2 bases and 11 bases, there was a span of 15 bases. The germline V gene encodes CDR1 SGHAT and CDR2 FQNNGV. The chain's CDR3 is CASSLRRQVRAFF. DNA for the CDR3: TGTGCCAGCAGCTTAAGGAGACAGGTCAGGGCTTTCTTT.

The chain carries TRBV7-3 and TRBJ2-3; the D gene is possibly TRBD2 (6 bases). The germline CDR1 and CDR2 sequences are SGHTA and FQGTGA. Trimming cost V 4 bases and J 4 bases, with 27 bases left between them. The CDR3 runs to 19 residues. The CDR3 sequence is CASSSVPLRRGTYPDTQYF. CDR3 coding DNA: TGTGCCAGCAGCTCGGTTCCACTGCGTCGGGGGACTTACCCAGATACGCAGTATTTT.

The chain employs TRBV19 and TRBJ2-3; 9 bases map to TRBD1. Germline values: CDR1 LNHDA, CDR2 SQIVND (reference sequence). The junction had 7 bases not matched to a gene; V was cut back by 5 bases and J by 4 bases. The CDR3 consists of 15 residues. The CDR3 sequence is CASSERDRDADTQYF. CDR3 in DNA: TGTGCCAGTAGTGAAAGGGACAGGGACGCAGATACGCAGTATTTT.

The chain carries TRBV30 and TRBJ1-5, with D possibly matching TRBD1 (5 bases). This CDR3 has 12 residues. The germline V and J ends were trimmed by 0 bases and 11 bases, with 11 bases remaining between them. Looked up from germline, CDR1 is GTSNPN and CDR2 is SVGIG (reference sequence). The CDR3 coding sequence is TGTGCCTGGAGTGTACTAGGGGAGGCCCAGCATTTT. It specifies CAWSVLGEAQHF.

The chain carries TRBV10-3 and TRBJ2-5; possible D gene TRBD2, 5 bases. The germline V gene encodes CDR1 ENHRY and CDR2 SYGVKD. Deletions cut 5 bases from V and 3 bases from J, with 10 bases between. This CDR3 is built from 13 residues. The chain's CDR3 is CAISSGLEETQYF. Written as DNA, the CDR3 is TGTGCCATCAGTAGCGGCTTGGAAGAGACCCAGTACTTC.

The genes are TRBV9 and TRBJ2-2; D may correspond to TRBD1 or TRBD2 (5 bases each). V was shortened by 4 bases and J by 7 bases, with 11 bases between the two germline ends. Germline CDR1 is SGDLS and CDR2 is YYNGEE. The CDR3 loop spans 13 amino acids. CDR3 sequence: CASSHGADGELFF. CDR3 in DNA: TGTGCCAGCAGCCACGGGGCTGACGGGGAGCTGTTTTTT.

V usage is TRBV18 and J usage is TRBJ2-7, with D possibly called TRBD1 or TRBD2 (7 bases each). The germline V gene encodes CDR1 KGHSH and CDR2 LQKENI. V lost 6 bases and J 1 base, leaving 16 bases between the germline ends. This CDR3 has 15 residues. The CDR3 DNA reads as TGTGCCAGCTCCCCAACAGGGGAGGGGTCCTACGAGCAGTACTTC. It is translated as CASSPTGEGSYEQYF.